Shown below are 25 T cell receptor beta chains from a single sample sequenced in a study of T-cell reconstitution after alpha-beta-depleted transplantation in children. These receptors lack a known antigen. Unique molecular identifiers were incorporated when the TCRbeta library was constructed. TCRdb re-called the PCR reads through MiXCR, storing one row per CDR3 protein. The sample records 250,000 to 300,000 distinct CDR3 sequences, around 7.3% being singletons. Overall study findings and caveats: A year had passed since transplant, and T-cell counts and diversity by then came mostly from newly produced T cells.

Sequencing used peripheral blood, obtained 360 days after TCRalphabeta/CD19-depleted stem cell transplant. The source is a female patient between 2 and 15 years old who had a stem cell transplant for Fanconi anemia, so the T cells may come from the graft donor.

The rearrangement uses TRBV5-1 and TRBJ2-3; possible D gene TRBD1, 6 bases. The CDR3 extends over 18 amino acids. Trimming took off 4 bases at V and 1 base at J, with 22 bases between the two ends. Germline V lookup: CDR1 SGHRS, CDR2 YFSETQ. In DNA, the CDR3 is TGCGCCAGCAGCCGATCGCGACCAACAGGGCTGGGCACAGATACGCAGTATTTT. It codes for CASSRSRPTGLGTDTQYF.

This clonotype has ten or more counts. Germline and junction disagree at one end, which may indicate a read error. The genes are TRBV7-3 and TRBJ2-1, with a possible D match to TRBD2 (5 bases). This CDR3 is built from 14 residues. The germline CDR1 and CDR2 sequences are SGHTA and FQGTGA. The CDR3 region is CASSLMGSYNEQFF. For the CDR3, the DNA is TGTGCCAGCAGTTTAATGGGGAGCTACAATGAGCAGTTCTTC. Based on the CDR3 plus reference TRBV7-3 and TRBJ2-1, the full variable domain is GAGVSQTPSNKVTEKGKYVELRCDPISGHTALYWYRQSLGQGPEFLIYFQGTGAADDSGLPNDRFFAVRPEGSVSTLKIQRTERGDSAVYLCASSLMGSYNEQFFGPGTRLTVL.

This clonotype has a count of ten or more. The chain combines TRBV9 with TRBJ1-4; 10 bases are shared with TRBD1. CDR3 length: 16 amino acids. V dropped 3 bases and J dropped 7; count of bases not matched to a gene: 9. Germline CDR1 SGDLS, CDR2 YYNGEE. CDR3 residues: CASSATNGQGGEKLFF. CDR3 in DNA: TGTGCCAGCAGCGCAACAAACGGACAGGGGGGTGAAAAACTGTTTTTT.

This clonotype has a count of ten or more. The chain employs TRBV13 and TRBJ1-1; 10 nucleotides agree with TRBD1. With 3 bases clipped from V and 1 base from J, the junction kept 5 bases outside the gene matches. CDR1 and CDR2 (germline): PRHDT, FYEKMQ (reference sequence). This CDR3 has 16 amino acids. The CDR3 here is CASSLGQGRRNTEAFF. CDR3 bases: TGTGCCAGCAGCTTGGGACAGGGGCGGAGGAACACTGAAGCTTTCTTT.

This clonotype was counted ten times or more. The V call is TRBV19, the J call TRBJ1-3, with TRBD1 matching 7 bases. In germline, CDR1 is LNHDA, CDR2 SQIVND (reference sequence). Losses at the gene ends were 6 bases for V and 2 bases for J; bases not matched to a gene: 1. CDR3 size: 13 residues. In DNA, the CDR3 is TGTGCCAGTAGCAGGGGGGCTGGAAACACCATATATTTT. Its protein product is CASSRGAGNTIYF.

This chain joins TRBV9 and TRBJ2-5; 10 bases are shared with TRBD2. CDR3 length equals 18 residues. The V and J ends lost 5 bases and 4 bases, in that order; junction bases with no gene match: 17. Germline V gene sequence: CDR1 SGDLS, CDR2 YYNGEE. The CDR3 nucleotides read TGTGCCAGCAGTGCCTGGAGCGGGGGGGCCGGGGGAGGAGAGACCCAGTACTTC. It translates to CASSAWSGGAGGGETQYF.

This clonotype was detected many times. This chain links TRBV4-2 with TRBJ2-3; 7 nucleotides line up with TRBD2. V lost 4 bases and J lost 0; bases outside the gene matches: 10. CDR1 and CDR2 from the germline V gene are LGHNA and YNFKEQ. This CDR3 is built from 17 residues. CDR3 sequence reads: CASSPTSIFVSTDTQYF. Here the CDR3 DNA reads TGTGCCAGCAGCCCGACTAGCATTTTCGTTAGCACAGATACGCAGTATTTT.

Many counts were recorded for this clonotype. For the CDR3, the DNA is TGTGCCATCAGCGACCCTGAATCCCTAAACTATGGCTACACCTTC. Translated, it gives CAISDPESLNYGYTF. The chain recombines TRBV10-3 with TRBJ1-2; the D is unclear. Germline values: CDR1 ENHRY, CDR2 SYGVKD. Deletions cut 6 bases from V and 2 bases from J, with 16 bases between. The CDR3 is made up of 15 amino acids.

This clonotype occurred a few times. This rearrangement joins TRBV11-2 to TRBJ2-7, with 10 bases aligning to TRBD1. V dropped 5 bases and J dropped 4; count of bases not matched to a gene: 5. Germline lookup yields CDR1 SGHAT and CDR2 FQNNGV. The length of the CDR3 is 14 residues. The CDR3 sequence: CASSAGTGAYEQYV. The CDR3 nucleotides are TGTGCCAGCAGCGCCGGGACAGGGGCTTACGAGCAGTACGTC.

In this sample, this clonotype turned up many times. The chain is built from TRBV28 and TRBJ1-1; D remains ambiguous. V was clipped by 7 bases and J by 4 bases, with 10 bases between them. The CDR3 length is 12 residues. From germline, CDR1 is MDHEN and CDR2 SYDVKM. The CDR3 nucleotides read TGTGCCAGCACCCTTCGGGGCACTGAAGCTTTCTTT. The encoded protein is CASTLRGTEAFF.

There are many counts of this clonotype. The chain links TRBV5-1 to TRBJ2-1, with TRBD1 as a possible D gene (6 bases). Looked up from germline, CDR1 is SGHRS and CDR2 is YFSETQ. V dropped 0 bases and J dropped 7 bases, with 17 bases sitting between them. This CDR3 is built from 16 residues. The CDR3 sequence is CASSLELGARQNEQFF. The CDR3 DNA sequence: TGCGCCAGCAGCTTGGAGTTGGGGGCCAGACAAAATGAGCAGTTCTTC.

J is TRBJ2-3 and V is TRBV4-2, with 14 bases identical to TRBD2. Per germline, CDR1 LGHNA and CDR2 YNFKEQ. J was trimmed by 1 base and V by 0 bases; bases with no gene match: 3. The CDR3 spans 18 residues. DNA for the CDR3: TGTGCCAGCAGCCAAGACGGGACTAGCGGGGGCCGCACAGATACGCAGTATTTT. It codes for CASSQDGTSGGRTDTQYF.

This clonotype was counted only a few times. The V call is TRBV30, the J call TRBJ2-7, with TRBD2 as a possible D gene (5 bases). V lost 0 bases, J lost 3 bases, and 15 bases lay in between. Germline V gene lookup returns CDR1 GTSNPN and CDR2 SVGIG (reference sequence). This CDR3 region has 15 residues. In DNA, the CDR3 is TGTGCCTGGAGTGTGCCGGACTTAGTCCGCTACGAGCAGTACTTC. Amino acid sequence: CAWSVPDLVRYEQYF. The full variable domain, with the rest looked up from reference TRBV30 and TRBJ2-7, is SQTIHQWPATLVQPVGSPLSLECTVEGTSNPNLYWYRQAAGRGLQLLFYSVGIGQISSEVPQNLSASRPQDRQFILSSKKLLLSDSGFYLCAWSVPDLVRYEQYFGPGTRLTVT.

This clonotype was counted between two and nine times. This sequence joins TRBV3-1 and TRBJ1-1; a weak D match, TRBD1 (6 bases). V was clipped by 3 bases and J by 5 bases, with 13 bases between them. Germline lookup yields CDR1 LGHDT and CDR2 YNNKEL (reference sequence). This CDR3 region has 14 residues. The CDR3 DNA follows: TGTGCCAGCAGCCACTACAGGGTTGGTACTGAAGCTTTCTTT. Protein product: CASSHYRVGTEAFF.

This clonotype was picked up many times. This chain connects TRBV29-1 to TRBJ2-7; TRBD1 matches 7 bases. Germline loops: CDR1 SQVTM, CDR2 ANQGSEA. CDR3 size: 13 residues. V shed 4 bases and J 3 bases; nucleotides not matched to a gene: 6. The CDR3 is CSVAPGQSYEQYF. DNA for the CDR3: TGCAGCGTTGCCCCGGGACAGAGCTACGAGCAGTACTTC.

The J gene is TRBJ2-1, the V gene TRBV6-2 or TRBV6-3; 12 positions match TRBD2. V was pared by 4 bases and J by 11 bases, with 9 bases of the junction left unmatched. The CDR3 totals 15 residues. From germline, CDR1 is MNHEY and CDR2 SVGEGT. The CDR3: CASSLAPSGGAKQFF. CDR3 in DNA: TGTGCCAGCAGTTTGGCGCCTAGCGGGGGGGCCAAGCAGTTCTTC.

This clonotype has just a few counts. This chain links TRBV20-1 with TRBJ2-5; D tentatively reads TRBD1 or TRBD2 (5 bases each). In germline, CDR1 is DFQATT, CDR2 SNEGSKA (reference sequence). The CDR3 is made up of 12 amino acids. The V and J ends lost 0 bases and 4 bases respectively, with 6 bases between them. The CDR3 is CSARDGGETQYF. The DNA of the CDR3 is TGCAGTGCTAGAGATGGGGGAGAGACCCAGTACTTC.

This clonotype was recorded many times. This chain joins TRBV5-6 and TRBJ2-1, with D unresolved. The V end lost 2 bases, the J end lost 0 bases, and 15 bases lay between the germline ends. Germline V lookup: CDR1 SGHDT, CDR2 YYEEEE. The CDR3 loop spans 17 amino acids. The CDR3: CASSLVVTAASYNEQFF. The CDR3 bases are TGTGCCAGCAGCTTAGTAGTAACTGCCGCCTCCTACAATGAGCAGTTCTTC.

This clonotype was detected ten times or more. In DNA form, the CDR3 reads TGTGCCAGCAGCGCCAGACCCTTCTCCTACGAGCAGTACTTC. Its protein is CASSARPFSYEQYF. The rearrangement links TRBV9 to TRBJ2-7; no clear D gene. The CDR3 sequence is 14 residues long. The germline V and J ends were trimmed by 3 bases and 0 bases, with 10 bases remaining between them. Germline V gives CDR1 SGDLS, CDR2 YYNGEE.

This chain uses TRBV18 with TRBJ2-3; 8 positions agree with TRBD2. Germline values: CDR1 KGHSH, CDR2 LQKENI. Trimming at V came to 5 bases and at J to 4 bases, leaving 8 bases not matched to a gene. There are 15 residues in the CDR3. This chain's CDR3 is CASSFAGGLADTQYF. The DNA of the CDR3 is TGTGCCAGCTCATTCGCGGGAGGACTTGCAGATACGCAGTATTTT.

This clonotype was observed many times. The genes are TRBV12-3 or TRBV12-4 and TRBJ1-1; D is unclear. V was shortened by 2 bases and J by 3 bases, with 19 bases between the two germline ends. CDR3 length equals 17 residues. Here the CDR3 reads CASSLSPPFVDDTEAFF. The CDR3 DNA reads TGTGCCAGCAGTTTATCTCCCCCATTTGTTGATGACACTGAAGCTTTCTTT.

The rearrangement links TRBV11-3 to TRBJ2-2; D is possibly TRBD1 (6 bases). The V end lost 1 base, the J end lost 1 base, and 7 bases lay between the germline ends. Looked up from germline, CDR1 is SGHNT and CDR2 is YENEEA. CDR3 length: 15 residues. The CDR3 spells CASSLVTGNTGELFF. CDR3 in DNA: TGTGCCAGCAGCTTAGTGACAGGGAACACCGGGGAGCTGTTTTTT.

The chain is built from TRBV29-1 and TRBJ2-7; D is possibly TRBD1 (5 bases). The V gene's germline CDR1 is SQVTM and CDR2 ANQGSEA. With 2 bases removed from V and 3 bases from J, the gap between germline ends came to 11 bases. The CDR3 length is 13 residues. CDR3 sequence: CSVERQGGYEQYF. The CDR3 nucleotides are TGCAGCGTTGAAAGGCAGGGCGGCTACGAGCAGTACTTC.

The chain is built from TRBV11-2 and TRBJ2-7; TRBD2 aligns across 14 bases. This CDR3 is 18 amino acids long. After removal of 4 bases from V and 1 base from J, the junction contained 9 bases not matched to a gene. CDR1 SGHAT and CDR2 FQNNGV come from the germline V gene. CDR3 sequence (DNA): TGTGCCAGCAGCTCCCCGACTAGCGGGGGGGCCCTATCCTACGAGCAGTACTTC. It yields the protein CASSSPTSGGALSYEQYF.

The chain has TRBV3-1 and TRBJ2-1; TRBD2 aligns across 14 bases. Germline values: CDR1 LGHDT, CDR2 YNNKEL (reference sequence). V lost 11 bases to trimming and J lost 0 bases; unmatched junction nucleotides: 15. CDR3 length: 19 amino acids. Here the CDR3 DNA reads TGTGCCTGCTGCAAGACGGGACTAGCGGGGGCCAGCTCCTACAATGAGCAGTTCTTC. Amino acids: CACCKTGLAGASSYNEQFF.